These 26 T cell receptor beta chains share one sample of origin, sequenced in a study of blood T cell repertoires in COVID-19. Assay: immunoSEQ multiplex PCR; the TCRdb copy retains only in-frame clones and omits some. The sample records roughly 28,000 clones, approximately 80% being singletons. Material for sequencing was peripheral blood. Source of these receptors: a man at least 80 years old with active or convalescent COVID-19.

The chain uses TRBV15 and TRBJ1-4; unclear D gene. V was trimmed by 3 bases and J by 0 bases, leaving 5 bases between them. Germline CDR1 LNHNV, CDR2 YYDKDF (reference sequence). The CDR3 has 14 amino acids. CDR3 amino acids: CATSRLSTNEKLFF. The CDR3 DNA follows: TGTGCCACCAGCAGGCTATCAACTAATGAAAAACTGTTTTTT.

The chain uses TRBV5-1 and TRBJ2-3; D unclear. This CDR3 comprises 13 residues. Looked up from germline, CDR1 is SGHRS and CDR2 is YFSETQ. V was trimmed by 2 bases and J by 6 bases, leaving 10 bases between them. CDR3 sequence: CASSFLPPDTQYF. The CDR3 DNA reads as TGCGCCAGCAGCTTCCTTCCTCCGGATACGCAGTATTTT.

This clone showed up just a few times. The chain is built from TRBV19 and TRBJ2-3; D remains ambiguous. V was clipped by 6 bases and J by 0 bases, with 10 bases between them. The CDR3 is 14 residues long. Germline lookup yields CDR1 LNHDA and CDR2 SQIVND (reference sequence). In DNA form, the CDR3 reads TGTGCCAGTAGAGCGTTCGCTAGCACAGATACGCAGTATTTT. Translating it yields CASRAFASTDTQYF.

In DNA, the CDR3 is TGTGCCACCAGCAGCTCGACAGTGAATCAGCCCCAGCATTTT. This codes for CATSSSTVNQPQHF. This chain links TRBV15 with TRBJ1-5, with a tentative D call TRBD1 (5 bases). V gave up 3 bases and J gave up 4 bases, with 10 bases separating them. CDR1 is LNHNV and CDR2 is YYDKDF in the germline V gene (reference sequence). CDR3 size: 14 residues.

V is TRBV9 and J is TRBJ2-1; D is perhaps TRBD2 (6 bases). V lost 3 bases and J 10 bases, leaving 8 bases between the germline ends. CDR1 is SGDLS and CDR2 is YYNGEE in the germline V gene. This CDR3 comprises 11 residues. The CDR3 DNA sequence: TGTGCCAGCAGCGGGAGGGCCGAGCAGTTCTTC. Its translation: CASSGRAEQFF.

The genes are TRBV7-2 and TRBJ1-2; D unresolved. Germline CDR1 is SGHTA and CDR2 is FQGNSA. The V end was cut by 0 bases, the J end by 7 bases, with 18 bases between. CDR3 length: 16 amino acids. Here the CDR3 reads CASSLAVGGAGSGYTF. In DNA form, the CDR3 reads TGTGCCAGCAGCTTAGCGGTTGGTGGTGCAGGTAGTGGCTACACCTTC.

This chain links TRBV7-9 with TRBJ2-3, with 10 bases lining up with TRBD2. Trimming cost V 4 bases and J 5 bases; bases outside gene matches: 9. Germline V gene lookup returns CDR1 SEHNR and CDR2 FQNEAQ (reference sequence). The CDR3 has 16 residues. The CDR3 protein is CASSSGAGGPGDTQYF. The CDR3 nucleotides are TGTGCCAGCAGCTCTGGAGCGGGAGGGCCTGGAGATACGCAGTATTTT.

The J gene is TRBJ2-1, the V gene TRBV20-1; D perhaps matches TRBD1 (5 bases). V was clipped by 8 bases and J by 9 bases, with 14 bases between them. CDR1 and CDR2 from the germline V gene are DFQATT and SNEGSKA (reference sequence). The CDR3 has 11 amino acids. The CDR3 DNA reads as TGCAGTACATTATCAGGGATTGAGCAGTTCTTC. Translated: CSTLSGIEQFF.

V is TRBV18 and J is TRBJ1-1, with D perhaps matching TRBD1 (6 bases). Germline V gives CDR1 KGHSH, CDR2 LQKENI. The CDR3 runs to 13 residues. The V end was cut by 4 bases, the J end by 6 bases, with 12 bases between. CDR3 coding DNA: TGTGCCAGCTCACTACAGGGAATAGCTGAAGCTTTCTTT. This translates into CASSLQGIAEAFF.

The chain recombines TRBV28 with TRBJ2-7, with TRBD2 as a possible D gene (7 bases). The CDR3 totals 16 residues. The V end was cut by 0 bases, the J end by 5 bases, with 17 bases between. Germline V gene data show CDR1 as MDHEN and CDR2 as SYDVKM. The CDR3 sequence: CASSLWGGGRGDEQYF. The DNA of the CDR3 is TGTGCCAGCAGTTTATGGGGCGGGGGCCGGGGTGACGAGCAGTACTTC.

This clone was seen just once. The J gene is TRBJ1-3, the V gene TRBV15; D is possibly TRBD1 (6 bases). The CDR3 length is 19 residues. Germline V gene data show CDR1 as LNHNV and CDR2 as YYDKDF (reference sequence). V was shortened by 0 bases and J by 0 bases, with 18 bases between the two germline ends. The CDR3, as DNA: TGTGCCACCAGCAGAGATAGAGGGGATTGGGGGCACTCTGGAAACACCATATATTTT. It translates to CATSRDRGDWGHSGNTIYF.

The chain couples TRBV5-6 to TRBJ2-3; TRBD2 might be the D (6 bases). V dropped 6 bases and J dropped 1 base, with 9 bases sitting between them. The germline V gene encodes CDR1 SGHDT and CDR2 YYEEEE. This CDR3 contains 13 residues. Here the CDR3 DNA reads TGTGCCAGCATGTCTAGCGGCACAGATACGCAGTATTTT. This sequence encodes CASMSSGTDTQYF.

This chain links TRBV6-5 with TRBJ1-5; D remains ambiguous. The V end lost 5 bases, the J end lost 4 bases, and 9 bases lay between the germline ends. The CDR3 is 13 residues long. Germline CDR1 reads MNHEY; CDR2 reads SVGAGI. CDR3 nucleotides: TGTGCCAGCAGTCCGGGAGCAAATCAGCCCCAGCATTTT. Encoded protein: CASSPGANQPQHF.

The V gene is TRBV18, the J gene TRBJ2-7, with TRBD1 matching 9 bases. J lost 1 base, V lost 3 bases, and 1 base had no gene match. The CDR3 sequence is 14 residues long. Looked up from germline, CDR1 is KGHSH and CDR2 is LQKENI. CDR3 nucleotide sequence: TGTGCCAGCTCACCCGGGACAGGGTCCTACGAGCAGTACTTC. Translated, it gives CASSPGTGSYEQYF. The full variable domain, with the rest looked up from reference TRBV18 and TRBJ2-7, is NAGVMQNPRHLVRRRGQEARLRCSPMKGHSHVYWYRQLPEEGLKFMVYLQKENIIDESGMPKERFSAEFPKEGPSILRIQQVVRGDSAAYFCASSPGTGSYEQYFGPGTRLTVT.

The chain has TRBV12-5 and TRBJ2-3; D remains ambiguous. Germline V gene lookup returns CDR1 LGHNT and CDR2 FRNRAP. V lost 2 bases and J lost 2, with 8 bases in between. The CDR3 has 14 amino acids. The DNA of the CDR3 is TGTGCTAGTGGTTTGTTCACATCCACAGATACGCAGTATTTT. This gives the protein CASGLFTSTDTQYF.

This clone was recorded only once. The gene calls are TRBV7-9 and TRBJ1-2, with 11 bases fitting TRBD1. The CDR3 is 15 amino acids. V was pared by 4 bases and J by 6 bases, with 7 bases of the junction left unmatched. Germline loops: CDR1 SEHNR, CDR2 FQNEAQ (reference sequence). The CDR3 DNA sequence: TGTGCCAGCAGCTCCGGGACAGGGGGAATTCATGGCTACACCTTC. It codes for CASSSGTGGIHGYTF.

The gene calls are TRBV7-2 and TRBJ2-2; 7 nucleotides match TRBD2. Germline lookup yields CDR1 SGHTA and CDR2 FQGNSA. V shed 0 bases and J 0 bases; nucleotides not matched to a gene: 1. The CDR3 spans 16 residues. For the CDR3, the DNA is TGTGCCAGCAGCTTAGCTAGCGGGTCGAACACCGGGGAGCTGTTTTTT. Translation gives CASSLASGSNTGELFF.

The chain carries TRBV3-1 (or the pseudogene TRBV3-2) and TRBJ1-6, with no clear D. Trimming removed 1 base at V and 7 bases at J, with 8 bases between. The CDR3 is made up of 14 amino acids. CDR1 is LGHDT, CDR2 YNNKEL, per germline (reference sequence). The CDR3 region is CASSQVPGNSPLHF. CDR3 sequence (DNA): TGTGCCAGCAGCCAAGTCCCGGGGAATTCACCCCTCCACTTT.

The chain is built from TRBV19 and TRBJ2-5; a weak D match, TRBD1 (7 bases). Germline CDR1 is LNHDA and CDR2 is SQIVND (reference sequence). The CDR3 is 13 residues long. V lost 5 bases and J lost 4, with 11 bases in between. In DNA form, the CDR3 reads TGTGCCAGTAGTGACCAGGGGGGAGAGACCCAGTACTTC. Its translation is CASSDQGGETQYF.

The CDR3 region has the DNA TGTGCCAGTAGCGCGAACAGGGCCGAGGCGCTGTTTTTT. The encoded protein is CASSANRAEALFF. The chain recombines TRBV19 with TRBJ2-2; D might be TRBD1 (6 bases). Trimming cost V 6 bases and J 13 bases, with 18 bases left between them. The CDR3 is 13 residues long. Germline V CDR1 and CDR2: LNHDA, SQIVND (reference sequence).

In its sample, this clone was seen once. The rearrangement uses TRBV5-1 and TRBJ2-3, with no clear D. Per germline, CDR1 SGHRS and CDR2 YFSETQ. Between the trimmed V and J ends, which lost 4 bases and 2 bases, there was a span of 11 bases. This CDR3 comprises 14 residues. DNA of the CDR3: TGCGCCAGCAGCCCCCTTGGAGACACAGATACGCAGTATTTT. It codes for CASSPLGDTDTQYF.

The chain combines TRBV19 with TRBJ1-1; possibly TRBD1 for D (6 bases). CDR1 and CDR2 from the germline V gene are LNHDA and SQIVND (reference sequence). The V gene lost 6 bases and the J gene lost 6 bases, with 17 bases spanning the gap. The CDR3 loop spans 14 amino acids. The DNA for the CDR3 is TGTGCCAGTAGCGATCAGGGACATGGGCCTGAAGCTTTCTTT. As protein: CASSDQGHGPEAFF.

The chain couples TRBV19 to TRBJ1-2; D is perhaps TRBD1 (6 bases). V was clipped by 3 bases and J by 4 bases, with 9 bases between them. This CDR3 contains 13 residues. Germline loops: CDR1 LNHDA, CDR2 SQIVND (reference sequence). CDR3 amino acids: CASSIQGSYGYTF. The CDR3 coding sequence is TGTGCCAGTAGTATTCAGGGGAGCTATGGCTACACCTTC.

The chain has TRBV5-1 and TRBJ2-7; 12 nucleotides match TRBD1. The CDR3 extends over 13 amino acids. J was trimmed by 5 bases and V by 4 bases; bases with no gene match: 1. Germline CDR1 SGHRS, CDR2 YFSETQ. This CDR3 is CASSGTGGDEQYF. The CDR3 bases are TGCGCCAGCAGCGGGACAGGGGGCGACGAGCAGTACTTC.

This chain joins TRBV7-9 and TRBJ1-2, with TRBD1 matching 11 bases. The CDR3 is made up of 16 amino acids. Trimming removed 4 bases from V and 4 bases from J; junction bases left unmatched: 8. Looked up from germline, CDR1 is SEHNR and CDR2 is FQNEAQ (reference sequence). The CDR3, as DNA: TGTGCCAGCAGCTCATTGGGGGACAGGGGGTCCTATGGCTACACCTTC. Protein sequence: CASSSLGDRGSYGYTF.

The V and J genes are TRBV2 and TRBJ2-7; TRBD2 might be the D (6 bases). CDR1 and CDR2 (germline): SNHLY, FYNNEI. Trimming pared 3 bases from V and 3 bases from J, leaving 15 bases between. The CDR3 runs to 15 residues. CDR3 sequence: CASSEWRAHSYEQYF. Written as DNA, the CDR3 is TGTGCCAGCAGTGAGTGGAGGGCCCATAGCTACGAGCAGTACTTC.